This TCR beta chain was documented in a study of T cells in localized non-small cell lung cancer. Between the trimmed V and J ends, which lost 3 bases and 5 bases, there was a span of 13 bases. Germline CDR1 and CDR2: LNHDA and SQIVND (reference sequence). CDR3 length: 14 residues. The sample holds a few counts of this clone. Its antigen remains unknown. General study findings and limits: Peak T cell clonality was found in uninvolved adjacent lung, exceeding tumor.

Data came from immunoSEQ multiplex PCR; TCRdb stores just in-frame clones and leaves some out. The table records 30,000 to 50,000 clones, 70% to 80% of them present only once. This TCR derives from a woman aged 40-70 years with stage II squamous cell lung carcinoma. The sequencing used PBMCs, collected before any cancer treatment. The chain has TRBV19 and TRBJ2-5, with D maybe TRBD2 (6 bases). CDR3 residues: CASSITGVRETQYF. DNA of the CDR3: TGTGCCAGTAGTATCACGGGGGTACGGGAGACCCAGTACTTC.